This paragraph covers one TCR beta chain sequence. Its antigen is unknown. TCRdb's table, derived via immunoSEQ multiplex PCR, lists solely in-frame clones and lacks some. Its table lists over 120,000 clones. This CDR3 region has 14 residues. CDR1 and CDR2 from the germline V gene are SGHNT and YYREEE (reference sequence). V dropped 0 bases and J dropped 7 bases, with 13 bases sitting between them. The data were taken from a study of T cell responses to AZD1222 COVID-19 vaccine. Study results and caveats: Donors were mostly white British, more females; clonal diversity possibly underestimated.

J is TRBJ1-1 and V is TRBV5-4; D gene unclear. The sequencing input was peripheral blood. This TCR was recovered from an adult in good health. This CDR3 is CASSLELGRSEAFF. The CDR3 region has the DNA TGTGCCAGCAGCTTGGAATTGGGGAGGAGTGAAGCTTTCTTT. The full variable domain, its missing parts supplied by reference TRBV5-4 and TRBJ1-1, is ETGVTQSPTHLIKTRGQQVTLRCSSQSGHNTVSWYQQALGQGPQFIFQYYREEENGRGNFPPRFSGLQFPNYSSELNVNALELDDSALYLCASSLELGRSEAFFGQGTRLTVV.